This paragraph covers one T cell receptor (beta chain) sequence. Its antigen is still unknown. Expressed TCRB transcripts got sequenced, as all isolated RNA was reverse transcribed. Clones were sequenced by immunoSEQ multiplex PCR, and TCRdb holds only the in-frame ones, with some missing. The sample has around 690,000 clones; around 12% are singletons. The V gene lost 8 bases and the J gene lost 7 bases, with 17 bases spanning the gap. The CDR3 is made up of 14 amino acids. The germline CDR1 and CDR2 sequences are SNHLY and FYNNEI. The entry originates in a study of beta chain features in type 1 diabetes. Turning to the study itself: All samples together contributed 85 million to 120 million sorted cells for examination. Points from the study as a whole: A closer apparent resemblance between naive, central memory and Treg TCRB repertoires was seen in patients than in healthy donors. Reduced insertions and increased deletions marked VDJ junctions in type 1 diabetes patients. People with Type 1 diabetes carried modestly yet significantly shorter TCRB CDR3s in all four CD4+ subsets.

Sequenced input: naive CD4+ T cells from blood. V gene TRBV2 combines with J gene TRBJ2-2; maybe TRBD1 (6 bases). The TCR originated in a man younger than 45 with type 1 diabetes. The CDR3 spells CASPVGAGDGELFF. The DNA of the CDR3 is TGTGCCAGCCCCGTAGGGGCAGGGGACGGGGAGCTGTTTTTT.